Only a few counts were recorded for the clone carrying this T cell receptor beta chain. Regions amplified from RNA transcripts were the TCR beta CDR3 regions. With the HTBI primer set, the TCR CDR3 went through a first round of RT-PCR. Using its own MiXCR run on the multiplex PCR reads, TCRdb lists one record per CDR3 protein. The table lists 300,000 to 400,000 distinct CDR3 sequences, approximately 15% of them singletons. Germline V gives CDR1 MDHEN, CDR2 SYDVKM. Losses at the gene ends were 1 base for V and 0 bases for J; bases not matched to a gene: 11. The CDR3 has 19 amino acids. The entry originates in a study of T cells in Graves' hyperthyroidism and ophthalmopathy.

Sequencing was done on a sample of blood. The TCR comes from a woman younger than 45 with Graves' hyperthyroidism. This chain connects TRBV28 to TRBJ2-1, with 8 bases aligning to TRBD2. CDR3 loop: CASSLYPGGRPSSYNEQFF. As DNA, the CDR3 is TGTGCCAGCAGTTTATACCCTGGCGGGAGGCCTAGCTCCTACAATGAGCAGTTCTTC.